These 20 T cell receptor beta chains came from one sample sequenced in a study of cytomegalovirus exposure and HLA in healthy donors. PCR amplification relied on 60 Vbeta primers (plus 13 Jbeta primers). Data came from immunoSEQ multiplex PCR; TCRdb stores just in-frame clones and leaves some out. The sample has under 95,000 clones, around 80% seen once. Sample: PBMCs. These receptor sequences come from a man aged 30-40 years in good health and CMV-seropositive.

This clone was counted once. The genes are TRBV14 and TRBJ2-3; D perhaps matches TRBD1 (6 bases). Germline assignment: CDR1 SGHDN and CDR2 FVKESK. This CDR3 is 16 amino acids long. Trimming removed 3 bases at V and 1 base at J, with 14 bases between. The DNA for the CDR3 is TGTGCCAGCAGCCAGCGAACAGGGCGGGGCACAGATACGCAGTATTTT. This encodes CASSQRTGRGTDTQYF.

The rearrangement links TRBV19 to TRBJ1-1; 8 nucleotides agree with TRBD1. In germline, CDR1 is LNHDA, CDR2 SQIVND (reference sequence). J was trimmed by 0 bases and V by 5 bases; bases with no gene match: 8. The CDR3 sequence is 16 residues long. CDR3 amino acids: CASSATGGILNTEAFF. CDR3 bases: TGTGCCAGTAGTGCCACAGGGGGTATCTTGAACACTGAAGCTTTCTTT. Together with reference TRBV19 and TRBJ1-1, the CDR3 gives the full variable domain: DGGITQSPKYLFRKEGQNVTLSCEQNLNHDAMYWYRQDPGQGLRLIYYSQIVNDFQKGDIAEGYSVSREKKESFPLTVTSAQKNPTAFYLCASSATGGILNTEAFFGQGTRLTVV.

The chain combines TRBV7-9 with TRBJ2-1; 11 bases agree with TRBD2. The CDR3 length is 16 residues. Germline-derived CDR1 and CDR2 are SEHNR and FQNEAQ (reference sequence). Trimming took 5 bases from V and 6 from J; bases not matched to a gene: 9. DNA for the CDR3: TGTGCCAGCAGCAAACTAGCGGGAGAGGCCTCCAATGAGCAGTTCTTC. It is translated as CASSKLAGEASNEQFF.

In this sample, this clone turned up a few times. This chain's CDR3 is CASSRATGQGAKGGYTF. DNA of the CDR3: TGCGCCAGCAGTCGAGCTACGGGACAGGGGGCTAAGGGTGGCTACACCTTC. The J gene is TRBJ1-2, the V gene TRBV4-3, with 12 bases that match TRBD1. Looked up from germline, CDR1 is LGHNA and CDR2 is YSLEER. V lost 6 bases to trimming and J lost 7 bases; unmatched junction nucleotides: 15. The CDR3 runs to 17 residues.

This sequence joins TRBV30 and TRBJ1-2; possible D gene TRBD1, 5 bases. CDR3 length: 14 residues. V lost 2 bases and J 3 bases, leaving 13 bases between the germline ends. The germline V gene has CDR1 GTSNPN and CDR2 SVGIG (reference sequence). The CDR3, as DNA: TGTGCCTGGAGTCAGGGTAAGGGCGACTATGGCTACACCTTC. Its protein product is CAWSQGKGDYGYTF.

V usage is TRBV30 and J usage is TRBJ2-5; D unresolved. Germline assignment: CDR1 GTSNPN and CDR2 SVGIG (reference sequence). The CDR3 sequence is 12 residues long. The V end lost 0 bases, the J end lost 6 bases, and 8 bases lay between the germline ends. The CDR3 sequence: CAWSVPPKTQYF. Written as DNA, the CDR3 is TGTGCCTGGAGTGTACCCCCTAAGACCCAGTACTTC.

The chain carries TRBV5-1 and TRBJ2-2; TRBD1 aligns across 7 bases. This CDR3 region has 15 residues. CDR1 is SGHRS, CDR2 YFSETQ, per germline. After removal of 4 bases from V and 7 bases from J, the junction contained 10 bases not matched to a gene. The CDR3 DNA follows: TGCGCCAGCAGCCCTTCCCGAGGGGGCATCGGGGAGCTGTTTTTT. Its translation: CASSPSRGGIGELFF.

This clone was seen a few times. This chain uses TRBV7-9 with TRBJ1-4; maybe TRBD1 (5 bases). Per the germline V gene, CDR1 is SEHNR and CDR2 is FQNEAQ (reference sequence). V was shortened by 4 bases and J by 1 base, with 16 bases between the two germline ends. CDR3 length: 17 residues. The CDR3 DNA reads TGTGCCAGCAGCTCGAGGGCGGGGCTCGGAACTAATGAAAAACTGTTTTTT. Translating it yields CASSSRAGLGTNEKLFF. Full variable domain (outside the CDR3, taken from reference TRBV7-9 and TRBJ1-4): DTGVSQNPRHKITKRGQNVTFRCDPISEHNRLYWYRQTLGQGPEFLTYFQNEAQLEKSRLLSDRFSAERPKGSFSTLEIQRTEQGDSAMYLCASSSRAGLGTNEKLFFGSGTQLSVL.

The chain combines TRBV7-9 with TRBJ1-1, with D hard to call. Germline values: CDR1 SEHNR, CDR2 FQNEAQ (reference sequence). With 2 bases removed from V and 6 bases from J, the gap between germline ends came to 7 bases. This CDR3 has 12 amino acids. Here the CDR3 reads CASSLSSAEAFF. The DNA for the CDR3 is TGTGCCAGCAGCTTATCATCGGCTGAAGCTTTCTTT.

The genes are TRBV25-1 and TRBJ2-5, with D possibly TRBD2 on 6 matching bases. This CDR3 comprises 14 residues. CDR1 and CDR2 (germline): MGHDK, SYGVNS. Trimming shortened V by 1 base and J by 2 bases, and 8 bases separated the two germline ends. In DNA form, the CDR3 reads TGTGCCAGCAGTGAATGGAGGGTACAAGAGACCCAGTACTTC. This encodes CASSEWRVQETQYF.

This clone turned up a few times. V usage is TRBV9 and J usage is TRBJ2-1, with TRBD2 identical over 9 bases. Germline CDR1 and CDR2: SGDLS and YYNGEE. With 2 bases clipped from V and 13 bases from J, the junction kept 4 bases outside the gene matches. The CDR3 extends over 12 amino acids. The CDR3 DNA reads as TGTGCCAGCAGCGTTCTAGCGGGGTTACAGTTCTTC. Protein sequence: CASSVLAGLQFF.

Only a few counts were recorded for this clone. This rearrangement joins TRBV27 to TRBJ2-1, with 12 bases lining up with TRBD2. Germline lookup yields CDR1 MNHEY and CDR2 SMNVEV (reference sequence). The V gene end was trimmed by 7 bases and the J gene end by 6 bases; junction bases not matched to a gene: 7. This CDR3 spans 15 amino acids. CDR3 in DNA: TGTGCCAGCACCACCGGGACTAGCGGGTTCAATGAGCAGTTCTTC. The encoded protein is CASTTGTSGFNEQFF.

In nucleotides, the CDR3 is TGTGCCAGCAGGTCCGGGACAACTTCACCCCTCCACTTT. Its protein is CASRSGTTSPLHF. The V call is TRBV6-1, the J call TRBJ1-6; D perhaps matches TRBD1 (6 bases). Germline-derived CDR1 and CDR2 are MNHNS and SASEGT. Trimming took 6 bases from V and 9 from J, leaving 12 bases between them. CDR3 length: 13 residues.

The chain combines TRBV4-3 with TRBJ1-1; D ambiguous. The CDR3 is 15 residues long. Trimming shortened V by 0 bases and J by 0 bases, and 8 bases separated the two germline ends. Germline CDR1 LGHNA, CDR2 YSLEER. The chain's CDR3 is CASSQDRWMNTEAFF. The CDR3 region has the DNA TGCGCCAGCAGCCAAGACAGGTGGATGAACACTGAAGCTTTCTTT.

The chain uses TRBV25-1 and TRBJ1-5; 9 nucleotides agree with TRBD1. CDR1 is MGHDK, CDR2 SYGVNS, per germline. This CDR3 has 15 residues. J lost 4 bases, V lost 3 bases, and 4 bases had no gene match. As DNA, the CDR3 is TGTGCCAGCAGTGACGGGACAGGGTATAATCAGCCCCAGCATTTT. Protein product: CASSDGTGYNQPQHF.

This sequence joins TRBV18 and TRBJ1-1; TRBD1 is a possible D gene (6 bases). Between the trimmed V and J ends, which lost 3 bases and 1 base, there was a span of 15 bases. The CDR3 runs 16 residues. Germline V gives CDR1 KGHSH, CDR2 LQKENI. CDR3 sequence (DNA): TGTGCCAGCTCACCGCTCGGGGGGGCAGCGAACACTGAAGCTTTCTTT. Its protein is CASSPLGGAANTEAFF.

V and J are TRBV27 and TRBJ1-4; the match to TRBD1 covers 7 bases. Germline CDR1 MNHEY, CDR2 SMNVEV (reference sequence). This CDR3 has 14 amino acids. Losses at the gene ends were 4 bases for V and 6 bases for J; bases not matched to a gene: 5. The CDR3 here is CASSSWTGDEKLFF. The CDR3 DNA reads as TGTGCCAGCAGTTCATGGACAGGAGATGAAAAACTGTTTTTT.

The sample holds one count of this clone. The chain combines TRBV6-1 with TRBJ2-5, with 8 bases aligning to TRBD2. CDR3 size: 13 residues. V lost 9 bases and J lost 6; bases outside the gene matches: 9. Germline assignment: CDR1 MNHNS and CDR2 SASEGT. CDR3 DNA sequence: TGTGCCAGTACAGCCGGGACTAGTAAGACCCAGTACTTC. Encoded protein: CASTAGTSKTQYF.

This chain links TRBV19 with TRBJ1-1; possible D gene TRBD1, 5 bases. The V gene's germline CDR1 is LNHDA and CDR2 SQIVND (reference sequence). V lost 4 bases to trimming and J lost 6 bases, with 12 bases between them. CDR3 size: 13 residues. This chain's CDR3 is CASSTPRGAEAFF. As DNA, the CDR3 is TGTGCCAGTAGTACTCCTCGGGGGGCTGAAGCTTTCTTT.

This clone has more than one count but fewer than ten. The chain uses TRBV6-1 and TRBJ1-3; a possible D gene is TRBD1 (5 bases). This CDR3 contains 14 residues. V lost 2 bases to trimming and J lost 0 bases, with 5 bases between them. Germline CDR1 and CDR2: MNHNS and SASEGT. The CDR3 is CASSEQGSGNTIYF. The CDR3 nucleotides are TGTGCCAGCAGTGAACAGGGCTCTGGAAACACCATATATTTT.